This T cell receptor beta chain came from a study of blood T cell repertoires in COVID-19. Across the whole study: Samples taken during acute and convalescent COVID-19 were collected in the United States, Italy and Spain. T cells, B-cell-depleted T cells, or PBMCs provided the cDNA or gDNA that served as material.

V dropped 2 bases and J dropped 6 bases, with 8 bases sitting between them. Germline lookup yields CDR1 SGHAT and CDR2 FQNNGV. CDR3 length equals 12 residues. Sequenced by immunoSEQ multiplex PCR; TCRdb stores in-frame clones only, minus some. The table lists tens of thousands of clones, about 85% of them singletons. This clonotype was sampled from a man aged 50 to 59 with active COVID-19. V gene TRBV11-2 combines with J gene TRBJ2-7; D gene unclear. The sequenced sample was peripheral blood. The CDR3 loop is CASSLQAGEQYF. The CDR3 DNA reads TGTGCCAGCAGCTTACAGGCAGGCGAGCAGTACTTC.